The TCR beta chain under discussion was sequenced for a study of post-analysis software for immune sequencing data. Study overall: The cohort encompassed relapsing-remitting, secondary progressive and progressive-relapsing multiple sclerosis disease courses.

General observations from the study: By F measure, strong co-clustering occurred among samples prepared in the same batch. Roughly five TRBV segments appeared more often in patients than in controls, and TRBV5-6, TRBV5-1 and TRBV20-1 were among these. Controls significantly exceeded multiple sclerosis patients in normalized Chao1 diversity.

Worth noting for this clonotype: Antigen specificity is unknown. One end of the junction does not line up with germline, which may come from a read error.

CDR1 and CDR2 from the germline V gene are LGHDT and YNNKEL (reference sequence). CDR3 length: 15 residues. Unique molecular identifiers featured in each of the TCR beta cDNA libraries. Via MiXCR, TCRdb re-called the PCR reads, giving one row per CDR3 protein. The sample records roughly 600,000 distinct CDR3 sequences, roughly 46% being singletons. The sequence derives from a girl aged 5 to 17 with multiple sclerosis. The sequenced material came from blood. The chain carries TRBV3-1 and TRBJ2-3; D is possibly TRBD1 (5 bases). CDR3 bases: TGTGCCAGCAGCCAAGGGTGGGGCGGATCGGATACGCTGTATTTT. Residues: CASSQGWGGSDTLYF.